The 25 T cell receptor beta chains below come from one sample, sequenced in a study of metastatic and nonmetastatic thyroid tumors. TCRdb re-called clones from the PCR reads using MiXCR. The sample has some 16,000 clones, around 24% seen once. Patients underwent thyroid surgery, and none had received any treatment before it. Input material: tumor tissue. These receptors came from a male donor with papillary thyroid cancer or a benign thyroid nodule (not recorded which). Some clones in this sample may be carry-over from other donors' samples.

Remarks on this clone: The germline gene is not matched at one end of the junction; a read error may be the cause. In DNA form, the CDR3 reads TGTGCCAGCAGCTTCACTAGCGGGAGGTACAGTGAGCAGTTCTTC. Its translation is CASSFTSGRYSEQFF. The chain is built from TRBV5-4 and TRBJ2-1, with 12 bases aligning to TRBD2. CDR3 length: 15 amino acids. Germline CDR1 SGHNT, CDR2 YYREEE (reference sequence).

This clone has ten or more counts. The rearrangement joins TRBV4-1 to TRBJ2-1; 7 bases map to TRBD2. The germline V gene has CDR1 MGHRA and CDR2 YSYEKL. V was pared by 0 bases and J by 8 bases, with 13 bases of the junction left unmatched. CDR3 size: 17 residues. CDR3 in DNA: TGCGCCAGCAGCCAAGATCGTTTCGGACTAGTTACCGATGAGCAGTTCTTC. Translation gives CASSQDRFGLVTDEQFF.

For this clone: One junction end disagrees with the germline gene, perhaps due to a read error. In DNA form, the CDR3 reads TGCAGTGCTAGAGATCCGCCGCCAGCGGGAGTCTCCTGCGAGCAGTACTTC. This encodes CSARDPPPAGVSCEQYF. V usage is TRBV20-1 and J usage is TRBJ2-7; 8 nucleotides match TRBD2. The V gene's germline CDR1 is DFQATT and CDR2 SNEGSKA (reference sequence). The CDR3 is 17 amino acids.

There are a few counts of this clone. The chain combines TRBV27 with TRBJ2-7, with TRBD2 matching over 9 bases. Germline values: CDR1 MNHEY, CDR2 SMNVEV (reference sequence). The CDR3 sequence is 13 residues long. V shed 5 bases, J shed 4 bases, and the junction held 3 bases outside the gene matches. The CDR3, as DNA: TGTGCCAGCAGTCTCGGACTAGCGTACGAGCAGTACTTC. Translated: CASSLGLAYEQYF.

Many counts were recorded for this clone. This sequence joins TRBV28 and TRBJ1-2; 7 bases agree with TRBD1. This CDR3 contains 18 residues. The ends lost 4 bases at V and 1 base at J; junction bases unmatched: 15. Germline assignment: CDR1 MDHEN and CDR2 SYDVKM. CDR3 sequence: CASSSPSTGANFNYGYTF. DNA of the CDR3: TGTGCCAGCAGTTCGCCGTCTACAGGGGCGAATTTTAACTATGGCTACACCTTC.

This clone was observed at least ten times. V usage is TRBV18 and J usage is TRBJ1-1; no clear D. Germline CDR1 and CDR2: KGHSH and LQKENI. The CDR3 is made up of 14 amino acids. The germline V and J ends were trimmed by 6 bases and 1 base, with 12 bases remaining between them. In nucleotides, the CDR3 is TGTGCCAGCTCGCCGTCTTGGGGGAACACTGAAGCTTTCTTT. This translates into CASSPSWGNTEAFF.

This clone came up many times. The chain couples TRBV20-1 to TRBJ2-7; 7 positions agree with TRBD1. Germline lookup yields CDR1 DFQATT and CDR2 SNEGSKA (reference sequence). V was pared by 1 base and J by 4 bases, with 7 bases of the junction left unmatched. The CDR3 is made up of 14 amino acids. Written as DNA, the CDR3 is TGCAGTGCTAGAGGTACAGGGGACGTATACGAGCAGTACTTC. As protein: CSARGTGDVYEQYF.

With respect to this clone: A much bigger clone sits one base away, suggesting this may be a read error. In DNA, the CDR3 is TGTGCCAGCAGCCAAGAAGGCGAGGAAGCAGATACGCATTATTTT. Its translation: CASSQEGEEADTHYF. The rearrangement links TRBV3-1 to TRBJ2-3; no firm D call. Germline CDR1 and CDR2: LGHDT and YNNKEL (reference sequence). There are 15 residues in the CDR3.

This clone was detected ten times or more. The rearrangement joins TRBV6-1 to TRBJ2-3; the D call may be TRBD1 or TRBD2 (6 bases each). The CDR3 spans 14 residues. The ends were cut back, 7 bases at V and 1 base at J, with 12 bases in the middle. Germline V gene data show CDR1 as MNHNS and CDR2 as SASEGT. As DNA, the CDR3 is TGTGCCAGCACCGAGGGGGGAGGCACAGATACGCAGTATTTT. Amino acid sequence: CASTEGGGTDTQYF.

This clone was observed many times. The J gene is TRBJ2-7, the V gene TRBV6-1; no definite D call. The CDR3 covers 13 residues. The V end was cut by 6 bases, the J end by 4 bases, with 13 bases between. Germline assignment: CDR1 MNHNS and CDR2 SASEGT. The CDR3 DNA reads TGTGCCAGCAGCTACGGTGTAGGGTACGAGCAGTACTTC. The encoded protein is CASSYGVGYEQYF.

The chain has TRBV6-1 and TRBJ1-1, with D possibly matching TRBD1 (6 bases). The CDR3 covers 13 residues. V lost 6 bases to trimming and J lost 1 base, with 9 bases between them. CDR1 MNHNS and CDR2 SASEGT come from the germline V gene. The CDR3 bases are TGTGCCAGCAGAAACAGGGAGAACACTGAAGCTTTCTTT. Encoded protein: CASRNRENTEAFF.

The chain couples TRBV24-1 to TRBJ1-2; 8 bases map to TRBD1. Germline CDR1 KGHDR, CDR2 SFDVKD. This CDR3 is 14 amino acids long. J lost 1 base, V lost 10 bases, and 7 bases had no gene match. The DNA of the CDR3 is TGTGCCACTGCACAGGGGGTTGGTAACTATGGCTACACCTTC. Its protein is CATAQGVGNYGYTF.

This clone was counted only a few times. The chain carries TRBV6-6 and TRBJ2-5; TRBD2 is a possible D gene (6 bases). This CDR3 has 15 amino acids. V was shortened by 2 bases and J by 2 bases, with 12 bases between the two germline ends. CDR1 and CDR2 from the germline V gene are MNHNY and SVGAGI (reference sequence). CDR3 sequence reads: CASSYTGREQETQYF. CDR3 bases: TGTGCCAGCAGTTACACCGGGCGGGAACAAGAGACCCAGTACTTC.

This clone was seen only once. The V gene is TRBV4-1, the J gene TRBJ1-1; D is unclear. This CDR3 region has 14 residues. Germline V CDR1 and CDR2: MGHRA, YSYEKL. V was clipped by 0 bases and J by 1 base, with 6 bases between them. As DNA, the CDR3 is TGCGCCAGCAGCCAAGATTCGGGGAACACTGAAGCTTTCTTT. It translates to CASSQDSGNTEAFF.

This clone was detected ten times or more. Since a much larger clone is just one base distant, this may be a read error. The CDR3 nucleotides read TGTGCCAGCAGTAGGTGGGGAGCTAATCAGCCCCGGCATTTT. It translates to CASSRWGANQPRHF. The chain links TRBV27 to TRBJ1-5; D call uncertain. CDR1 and CDR2 (germline): MNHEY, SMNVEV (reference sequence). There are 14 residues in the CDR3.

The V and J genes are TRBV19 and TRBJ2-1; D unresolved. CDR3 size: 15 residues. Germline V gene sequence: CDR1 LNHDA, CDR2 SQIVND (reference sequence). The V and J ends lost 6 bases and 8 bases respectively, with 20 bases between them. CDR3 loop: CASRGDRYLNDEQFF. DNA for the CDR3: TGTGCCAGTAGAGGAGATCGGTATCTCAACGATGAGCAGTTCTTC.

The table lists this clone with a few counts. The V call is TRBV27, the J call TRBJ2-3, with D unclear. This CDR3 has 13 amino acids. V lost 5 bases and J 0 bases, leaving 6 bases between the germline ends. The V gene's germline CDR1 is MNHEY and CDR2 SMNVEV (reference sequence). For the CDR3, the DNA is TGTGCCAGCAGTCTTCAAAGCACAGATACGCAGTATTTT. This encodes CASSLQSTDTQYF.

Details on this clone: Since no conserved phenylalanine or tryptophan closes the CDR3, a read error is the likely cause. The limits of the CDR3 on the DNA are not certain, so only TCRdb's listed CDR3 is given. This sequence joins TRBV7-6 and TRBJ2-1; the table assigns TRBD2, which was not confirmed against the DNA. With termini counted, the CDR3 has 8 amino acids. Germline CDR1 is SGHVS and CDR2 is FNYEAQ. The chain's CDR3 is CASSRLAG.

CDR3 in DNA: TGTGCCAGCACCAACTACAGGTCAGGGGGCTACACCTTC. This translates into CASTNYRSGGYTF. The chain couples TRBV6-1 to TRBJ1-2; D perhaps matches TRBD1 (5 bases). The CDR3 runs 13 residues. The V and J ends lost 7 bases and 8 bases respectively, with 17 bases between them. Germline values: CDR1 MNHNS, CDR2 SASEGT.

This clone is categorized as medium-sized. This sequence joins TRBV6-2 or TRBV6-3 and TRBJ1-6; D not certain. Per germline, CDR1 MNHEY and CDR2 SVGEGT. The V and J ends lost 2 bases and 10 bases respectively, with 15 bases between them. The CDR3 spans 15 residues. CDR3 protein: CASSYEPETGSPLHF. The CDR3 DNA reads TGTGCCAGCAGTTACGAGCCGGAAACGGGGTCACCCCTCCACTTT.

This chain links TRBV11-2 with TRBJ2-3, with 7 positions matching TRBD2. Germline V gene lookup returns CDR1 SGHAT and CDR2 FQNNGV. The CDR3 spans 14 residues. Trimming removed 2 bases from V and 9 bases from J; junction bases left unmatched: 8. The CDR3 DNA is TGTGCCAGCAGCTTACTCGTCCCGGGAGGAACGCAGTATTTT. It encodes CASSLLVPGGTQYF.

This clone ranks as medium-sized. The chain carries TRBV6-6 and TRBJ1-2; D remains unclear. This CDR3 is built from 14 residues. Germline lookup yields CDR1 MNHNY and CDR2 SVGAGI (reference sequence). Trimming pared 0 bases from V and 5 bases from J, leaving 10 bases between. In nucleotides, the CDR3 is TGTGCCAGCAGTTACTCGATCGGCGATTATGGCTACACCTTC. Protein product: CASSYSIGDYGYTF.

This clone was found a few times. A much larger clone lies one base from this, so it may be a read error. The V call is TRBV24-1, the J call TRBJ2-3, with D unresolved. V lost 5 bases to trimming and J lost 2 bases, with 10 bases between them. Germline V gene lookup returns CDR1 KGHDR and CDR2 SFDVKD. The CDR3 totals 14 residues. The CDR3 region is CATSGARYTDTQYF. The CDR3 region has the DNA TGTGCCACCAGTGGGGCTAGATACACAGATACGCAGTATTTT.

The gene calls are TRBV28 and TRBJ2-7, with a tentative D call TRBD1 (7 bases). Trimming removed 3 bases at V and 5 bases at J, with 14 bases between. The CDR3 totals 14 residues. Germline V lookup: CDR1 MDHEN, CDR2 SYDVKM. CDR3 sequence: CASSLEGQNDEQYF. The CDR3, as DNA: TGTGCCAGCAGTTTGGAGGGACAGAACGACGAGCAGTACTTC. The full variable domain, in which reference TRBV28 and TRBJ2-7 provide the parts outside the CDR3, is DVKVTQSSRYLVKRTGEKVFLECVQDMDHENMFWYRQDPGLGLRLIYFSYDVKMKEKGDIPEGYSVSREKKERFSLILESASTNQTSMYLCASSLEGQNDEQYFGPGTRLTVT.

By its share, this clone is medium-sized. This rearrangement joins TRBV28 to TRBJ2-7; 9 nucleotides agree with TRBD2. Per the germline V gene, CDR1 is MDHEN and CDR2 is SYDVKM. J was trimmed by 1 base and V by 6 bases; bases with no gene match: 4. This CDR3 contains 14 residues. The CDR3 sequence is CASRETSGSYEQYF. The CDR3 DNA reads as TGTGCCAGCAGGGAGACTAGCGGTTCCTACGAGCAGTACTTC.